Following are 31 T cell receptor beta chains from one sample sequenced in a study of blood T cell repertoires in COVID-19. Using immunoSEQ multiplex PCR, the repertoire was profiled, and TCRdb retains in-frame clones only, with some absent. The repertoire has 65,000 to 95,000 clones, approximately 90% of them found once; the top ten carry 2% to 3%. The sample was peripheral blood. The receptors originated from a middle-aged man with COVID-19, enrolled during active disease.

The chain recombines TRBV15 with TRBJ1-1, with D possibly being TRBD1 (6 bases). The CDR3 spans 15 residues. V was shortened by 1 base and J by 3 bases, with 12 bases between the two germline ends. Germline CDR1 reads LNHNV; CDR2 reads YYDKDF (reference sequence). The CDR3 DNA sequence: TGTGCCACCAGCAGAGCAGGGGCTAGGGACACTGAAGCTTTCTTT. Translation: CATSRAGARDTEAFF.

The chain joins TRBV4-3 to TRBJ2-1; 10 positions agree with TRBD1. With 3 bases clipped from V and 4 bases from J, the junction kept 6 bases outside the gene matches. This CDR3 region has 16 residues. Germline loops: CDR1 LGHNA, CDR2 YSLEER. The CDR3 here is CASSQTGQGFYNEQFF. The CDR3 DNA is TGCGCCAGCAGCCAGACGGGACAGGGGTTTTACAATGAGCAGTTCTTC.

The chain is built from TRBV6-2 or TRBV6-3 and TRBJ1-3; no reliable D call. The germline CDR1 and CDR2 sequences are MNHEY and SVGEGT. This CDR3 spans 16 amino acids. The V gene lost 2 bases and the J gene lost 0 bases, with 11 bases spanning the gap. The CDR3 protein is CASSYAGLFSGNTIYF. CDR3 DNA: TGTGCCAGCAGTTACGCCGGTCTCTTCTCTGGAAACACCATATATTTT.

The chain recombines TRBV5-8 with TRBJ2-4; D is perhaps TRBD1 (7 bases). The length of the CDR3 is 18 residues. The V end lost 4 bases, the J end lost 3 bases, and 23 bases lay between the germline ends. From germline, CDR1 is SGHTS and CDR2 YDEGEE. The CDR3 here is CASSPLRTGGADKNIQYF. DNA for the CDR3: TGTGCCAGCAGCCCATTAAGGACAGGAGGGGCGGACAAAAACATTCAGTACTTC.

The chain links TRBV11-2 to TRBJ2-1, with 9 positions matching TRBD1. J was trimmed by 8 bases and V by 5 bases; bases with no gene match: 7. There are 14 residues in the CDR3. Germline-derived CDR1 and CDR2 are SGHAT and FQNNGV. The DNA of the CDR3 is TGTGCCAGCAGCGCAAACAGGGGGCGGGATGAGCAGTTCTTC. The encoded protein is CASSANRGRDEQFF. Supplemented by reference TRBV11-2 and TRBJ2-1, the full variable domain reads EAGVAQSPRYKIIEKRQSVAFWCNPISGHATLYWYQQILGQGPKLLIQFQNNGVVDDSQLPKDRFSAERLKGVDSTLKIQPAKLEDSAVYLCASSANRGRDEQFFGPGTRLTVL.

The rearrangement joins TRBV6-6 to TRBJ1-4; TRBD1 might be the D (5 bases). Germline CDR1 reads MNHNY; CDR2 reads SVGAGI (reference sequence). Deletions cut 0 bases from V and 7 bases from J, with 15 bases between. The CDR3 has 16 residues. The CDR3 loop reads CASSYSKGVGGEKLFF. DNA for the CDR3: TGTGCCAGCAGTTACTCGAAAGGGGTTGGTGGTGAAAAACTGTTTTTT.

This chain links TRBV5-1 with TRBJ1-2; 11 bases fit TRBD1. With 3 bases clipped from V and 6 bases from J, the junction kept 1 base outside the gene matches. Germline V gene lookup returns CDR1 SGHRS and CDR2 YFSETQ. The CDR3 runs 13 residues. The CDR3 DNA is TGCGCCAGCAGCTGGACAGGGGGCGATGGCTACACCTTC. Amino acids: CASSWTGGDGYTF.

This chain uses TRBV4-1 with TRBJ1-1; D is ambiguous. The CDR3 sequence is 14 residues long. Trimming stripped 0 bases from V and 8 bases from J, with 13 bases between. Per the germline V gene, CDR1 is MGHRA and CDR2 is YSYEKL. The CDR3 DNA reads TGCGCCAGCAGCCAAGATCTTCGAGTAAAGGAAGCTTTCTTT. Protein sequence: CASSQDLRVKEAFF.

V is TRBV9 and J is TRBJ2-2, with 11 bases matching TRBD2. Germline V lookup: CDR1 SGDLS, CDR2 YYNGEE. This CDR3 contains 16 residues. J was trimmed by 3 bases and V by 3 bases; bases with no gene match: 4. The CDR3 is CASSAYSGRDTGELFF. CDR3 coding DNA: TGTGCCAGCAGCGCTTATAGCGGGAGGGACACCGGGGAGCTGTTTTTT.

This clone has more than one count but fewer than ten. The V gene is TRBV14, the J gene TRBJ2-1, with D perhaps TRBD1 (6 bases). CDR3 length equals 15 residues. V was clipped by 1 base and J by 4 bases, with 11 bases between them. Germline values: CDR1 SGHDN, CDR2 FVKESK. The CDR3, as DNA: TGTGCCAGCAGCCAAGTCAGGGGTACTTACAATGAGCAGTTCTTC. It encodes CASSQVRGTYNEQFF.

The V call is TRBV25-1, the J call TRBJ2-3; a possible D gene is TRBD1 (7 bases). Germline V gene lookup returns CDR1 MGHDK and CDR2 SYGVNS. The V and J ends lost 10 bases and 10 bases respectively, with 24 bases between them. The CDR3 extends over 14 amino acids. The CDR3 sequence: CATQGGHFPLAQYF. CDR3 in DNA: TGTGCCACCCAGGGGGGCCACTTTCCCCTCGCGCAGTATTTT.

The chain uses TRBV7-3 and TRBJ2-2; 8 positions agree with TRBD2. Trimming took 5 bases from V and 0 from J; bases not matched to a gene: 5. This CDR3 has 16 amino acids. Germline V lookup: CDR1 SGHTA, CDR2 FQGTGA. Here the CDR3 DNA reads TGTGCCAGCAGCACCCAAGCGGGGGCGAACACCGGGGAGCTGTTTTTT. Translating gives CASSTQAGANTGELFF.

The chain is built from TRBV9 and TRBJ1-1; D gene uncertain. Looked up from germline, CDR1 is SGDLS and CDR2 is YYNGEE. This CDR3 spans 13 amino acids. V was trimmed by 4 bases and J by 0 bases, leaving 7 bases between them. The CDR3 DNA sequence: TGTGCCAGCAGCCGCACATTGAACACTGAAGCTTTCTTT. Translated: CASSRTLNTEAFF.

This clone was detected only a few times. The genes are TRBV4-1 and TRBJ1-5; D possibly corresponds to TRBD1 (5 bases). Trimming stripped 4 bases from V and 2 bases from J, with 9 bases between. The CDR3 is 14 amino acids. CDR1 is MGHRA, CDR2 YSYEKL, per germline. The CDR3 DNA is TGCGCCAGCAGCCCCACGGGGGGCAATCAGCCCCAGCATTTT. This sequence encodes CASSPTGGNQPQHF.

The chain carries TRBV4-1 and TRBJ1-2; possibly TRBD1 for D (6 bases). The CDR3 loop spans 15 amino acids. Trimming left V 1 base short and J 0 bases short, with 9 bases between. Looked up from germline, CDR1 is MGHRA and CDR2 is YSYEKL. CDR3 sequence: CASSQVTGSNYGYTF. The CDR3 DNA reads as TGCGCCAGCAGCCAAGTGACAGGTTCTAACTATGGCTACACCTTC.

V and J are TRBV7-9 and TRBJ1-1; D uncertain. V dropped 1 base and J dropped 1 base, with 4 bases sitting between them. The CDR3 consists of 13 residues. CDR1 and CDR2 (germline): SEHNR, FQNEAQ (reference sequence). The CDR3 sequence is CASSLVQNTEAFF. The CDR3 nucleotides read TGTGCCAGCAGCTTAGTTCAGAACACTGAAGCTTTCTTT.

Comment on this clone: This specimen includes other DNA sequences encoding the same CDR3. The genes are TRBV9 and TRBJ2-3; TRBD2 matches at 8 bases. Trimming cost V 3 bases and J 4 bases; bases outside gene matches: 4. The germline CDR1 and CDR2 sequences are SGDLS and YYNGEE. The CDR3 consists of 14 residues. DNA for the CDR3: TGTGCCAGCAGCGCGGGAGGGGGTCCAGATACGCAGTATTTT. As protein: CASSAGGGPDTQYF.

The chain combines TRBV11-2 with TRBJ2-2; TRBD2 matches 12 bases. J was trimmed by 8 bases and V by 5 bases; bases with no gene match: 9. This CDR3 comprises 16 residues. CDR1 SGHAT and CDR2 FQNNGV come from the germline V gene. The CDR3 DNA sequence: TGTGCCAGCAGCCGTACCCGGACTAGCGGGACGGGGGAGCTGTTTTTT. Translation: CASSRTRTSGTGELFF.

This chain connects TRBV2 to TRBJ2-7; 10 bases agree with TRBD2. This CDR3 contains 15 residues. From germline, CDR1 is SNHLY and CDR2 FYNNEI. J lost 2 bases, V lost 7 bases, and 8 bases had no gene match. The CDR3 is CASNPRTSGTYEQYV. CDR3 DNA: TGTGCCAGCAACCCCAGGACTAGCGGCACCTACGAGCAGTACGTC.

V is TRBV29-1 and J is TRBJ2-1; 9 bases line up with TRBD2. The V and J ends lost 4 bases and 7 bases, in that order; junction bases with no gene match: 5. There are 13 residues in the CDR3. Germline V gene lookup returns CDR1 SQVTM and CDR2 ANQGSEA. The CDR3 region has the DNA TGCAGCGTTGTGCTAGCGGGGCTTAATGAGCAGTTCTTC. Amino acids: CSVVLAGLNEQFF.

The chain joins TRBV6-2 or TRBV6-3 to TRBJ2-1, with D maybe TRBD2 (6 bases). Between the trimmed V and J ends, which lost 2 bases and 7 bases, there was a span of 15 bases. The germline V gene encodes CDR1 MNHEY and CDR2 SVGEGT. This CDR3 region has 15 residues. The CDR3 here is CASSYAPTSFNEQFF. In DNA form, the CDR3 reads TGTGCCAGCAGTTACGCTCCAACTAGCTTTAATGAGCAGTTCTTC.

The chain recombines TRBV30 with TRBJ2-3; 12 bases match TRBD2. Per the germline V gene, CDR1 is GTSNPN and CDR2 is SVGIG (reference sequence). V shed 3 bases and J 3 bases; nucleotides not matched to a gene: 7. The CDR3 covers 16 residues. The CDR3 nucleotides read TGTGCCTGGAGCATAGGGACTAGCGGGTTTACAGATACGCAGTATTTT. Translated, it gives CAWSIGTSGFTDTQYF.

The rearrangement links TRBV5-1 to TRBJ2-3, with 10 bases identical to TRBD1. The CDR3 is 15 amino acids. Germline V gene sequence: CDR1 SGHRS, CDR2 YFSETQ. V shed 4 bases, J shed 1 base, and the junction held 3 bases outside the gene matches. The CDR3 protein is CASSAGTGGTDTQYF. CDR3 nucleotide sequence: TGCGCCAGCAGCGCGGGGACAGGGGGCACAGATACGCAGTATTTT.

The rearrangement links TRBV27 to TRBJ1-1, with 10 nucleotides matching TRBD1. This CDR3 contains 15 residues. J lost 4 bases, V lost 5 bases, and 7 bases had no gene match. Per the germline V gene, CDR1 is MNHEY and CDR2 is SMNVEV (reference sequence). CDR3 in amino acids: CASSPGTGVSTEAFF. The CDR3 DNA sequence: TGTGCCAGCAGTCCCGGGACAGGGGTTTCCACTGAAGCTTTCTTT.

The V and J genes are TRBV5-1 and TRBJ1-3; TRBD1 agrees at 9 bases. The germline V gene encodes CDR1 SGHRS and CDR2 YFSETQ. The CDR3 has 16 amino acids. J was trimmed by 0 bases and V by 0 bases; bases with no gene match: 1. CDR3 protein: CASSLGTGASGNTIYF. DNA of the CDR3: TGCGCCAGCAGCTTGGGGACAGGGGCCTCTGGAAACACCATATATTTT. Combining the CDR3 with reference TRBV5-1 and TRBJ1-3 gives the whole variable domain KAGVTQTPRYLIKTRGQQVTLSCSPISGHRSVSWYQQTPGQGLQFLFEYFSETQRNKGNFPGRFSGRQFSNSRSEMNVSTLELGDSALYLCASSLGTGASGNTIYFGEGSWLTVV.

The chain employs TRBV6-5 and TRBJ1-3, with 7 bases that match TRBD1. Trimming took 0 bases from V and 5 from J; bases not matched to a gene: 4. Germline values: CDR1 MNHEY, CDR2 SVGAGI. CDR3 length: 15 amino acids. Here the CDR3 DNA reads TGTGCCAGCAGTTACTCTCGACAGGGAAGAAACACCATATATTTT. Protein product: CASSYSRQGRNTIYF.

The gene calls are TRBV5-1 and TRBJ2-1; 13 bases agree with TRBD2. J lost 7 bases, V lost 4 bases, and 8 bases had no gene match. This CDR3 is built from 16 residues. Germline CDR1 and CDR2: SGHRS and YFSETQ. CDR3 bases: TGCGCCAGCAGCCACGGGGGACTAGCGGGAAGGAATGAGCAGTTCTTC. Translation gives CASSHGGLAGRNEQFF.

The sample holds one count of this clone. The CDR3: CASSPNDRGLYQETQYF. The CDR3 nucleotides are TGTGCCAGTAGTCCAAACGACAGGGGCCTGTACCAAGAGACCCAGTACTTC. The J gene is TRBJ2-5, the V gene TRBV19; 8 positions match TRBD1. The germline CDR1 and CDR2 sequences are LNHDA and SQIVND (reference sequence). With 5 bases clipped from V and 0 bases from J, the junction kept 11 bases outside the gene matches. The CDR3 is made up of 17 amino acids.

CDR3 sequence reads: CASSGLAGGGRNTDTQYF. In nucleotides, the CDR3 is TGTGCCAGCAGTGGCCTAGCGGGGGGGGGAAGAAACACAGATACGCAGTATTTT. The chain employs TRBV6-1 and TRBJ2-3; 12 positions match TRBD2. This CDR3 is built from 18 residues. V was pared by 4 bases and J by 2 bases, with 10 bases of the junction left unmatched. The V gene's germline CDR1 is MNHNS and CDR2 SASEGT.

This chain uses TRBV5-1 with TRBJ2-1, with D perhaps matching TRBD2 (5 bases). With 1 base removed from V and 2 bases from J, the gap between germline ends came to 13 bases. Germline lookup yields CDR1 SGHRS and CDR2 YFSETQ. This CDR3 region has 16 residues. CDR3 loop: CASSLKISGAYNEQFF. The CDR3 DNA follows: TGCGCCAGCAGCTTGAAAATATCCGGGGCCTACAATGAGCAGTTCTTC.

This chain's CDR3 is CASSFNHNRANTEAFF. CDR3 bases: TGCGCCAGCAGCTTTAATCACAACAGGGCGAACACTGAAGCTTTCTTT. The chain links TRBV5-1 to TRBJ1-1; D is perhaps TRBD1 (6 bases). Trimming shortened V by 2 bases and J by 1 base, and 15 bases separated the two germline ends. Looked up from germline, CDR1 is SGHRS and CDR2 is YFSETQ. The length of the CDR3 is 16 residues. The full variable domain, its missing parts supplied by reference TRBV5-1 and TRBJ1-1, is KAGVTQTPRYLIKTRGQQVTLSCSPISGHRSVSWYQQTPGQGLQFLFEYFSETQRNKGNFPGRFSGRQFSNSRSEMNVSTLELGDSALYLCASSFNHNRANTEAFFGQGTRLTVV.